This T cell receptor (beta chain) was observed in a study of cytomegalovirus exposure and HLA in healthy donors. The CDR3 covers 15 residues. V lost 2 bases to trimming and J lost 6 bases; unmatched junction nucleotides: 4. Germline CDR1 is SGHTA and CDR2 is FQGTGA. Whole-study results and caveats: Looking again later, the authors saw that most CMV-associated TCR beta chains seemed HLA-restricted.

About this clone: Its antigen is still unknown.

PCR primers comprised 60 Vbeta and 13 Jbeta primers. Repertoires were generated with immunoSEQ multiplex PCR, while TCRdb's copy carries only in-frame clones and drops some. Of some 70,000 clones detected, approximately 70% appear once; the ten largest clones hold approximately 15%. This receptor was taken from a male donor in good health and CMV-seropositive. The sample taken for sequencing was PBMCs. The V and J genes are TRBV7-3 and TRBJ2-1, with 10 bases identical to TRBD2. CDR3 nucleotide sequence: TGTGCCAGCAGCTTAGCGGGACTAGCGTCCAATGAGCAGTTCTTC. It translates to CASSLAGLASNEQFF.